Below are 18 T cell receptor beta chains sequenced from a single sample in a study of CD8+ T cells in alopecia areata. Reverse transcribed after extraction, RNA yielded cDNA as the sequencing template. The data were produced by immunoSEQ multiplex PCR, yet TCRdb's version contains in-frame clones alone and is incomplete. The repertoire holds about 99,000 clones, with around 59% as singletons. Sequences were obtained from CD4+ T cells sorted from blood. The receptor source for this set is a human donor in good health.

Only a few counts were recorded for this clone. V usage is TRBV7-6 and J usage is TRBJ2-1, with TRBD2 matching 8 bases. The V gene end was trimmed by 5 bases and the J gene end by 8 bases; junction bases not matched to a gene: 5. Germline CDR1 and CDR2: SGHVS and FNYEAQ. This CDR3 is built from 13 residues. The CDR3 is CASSLRGGDEQFF. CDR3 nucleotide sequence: TGTGCCAGCAGCCTCCGGGGGGGCGATGAGCAGTTCTTC.

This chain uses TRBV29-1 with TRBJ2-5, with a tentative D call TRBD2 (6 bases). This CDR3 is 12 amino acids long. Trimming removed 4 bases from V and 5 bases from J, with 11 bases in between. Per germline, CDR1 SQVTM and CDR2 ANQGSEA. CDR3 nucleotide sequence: TGCAGCGTTGGTGGTGCGGGGGAGACCCAGTACTTC. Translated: CSVGGAGETQYF.

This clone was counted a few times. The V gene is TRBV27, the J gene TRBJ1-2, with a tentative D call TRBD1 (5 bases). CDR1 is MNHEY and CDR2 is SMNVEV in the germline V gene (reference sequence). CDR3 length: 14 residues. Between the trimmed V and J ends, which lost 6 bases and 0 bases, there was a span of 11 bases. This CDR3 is CASRGRLANYGYTF. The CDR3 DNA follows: TGTGCCAGCAGGGGACGGTTAGCTAACTATGGCTACACCTTC.

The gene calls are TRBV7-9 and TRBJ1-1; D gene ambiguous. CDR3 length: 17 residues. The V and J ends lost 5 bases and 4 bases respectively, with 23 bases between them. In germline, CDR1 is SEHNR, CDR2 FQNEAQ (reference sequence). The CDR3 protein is CASSRGRASVWGTEAFF. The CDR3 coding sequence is TGTGCCAGCAGCCGGGGTCGGGCATCAGTCTGGGGCACTGAAGCTTTCTTT. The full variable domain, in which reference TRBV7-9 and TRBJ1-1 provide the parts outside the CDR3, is DTGVSQNPRHKITKRGQNVTFRCDPISEHNRLYWYRQTLGQGPEFLTYFQNEAQLEKSRLLSDRFSAERPKGSFSTLEIQRTEQGDSAMYLCASSRGRASVWGTEAFFGQGTRLTVV.

DNA for the CDR3: TGCAGCGTTGCGGCAGGCTCCATGATCGGGGAGCTGTTTTTT. It specifies CSVAAGSMIGELFF. V usage is TRBV29-1 and J usage is TRBJ2-2; the D is unclear. Germline values: CDR1 SQVTM, CDR2 ANQGSEA. The V end lost 4 bases, the J end lost 7 bases, and 16 bases lay between the germline ends. This CDR3 is built from 14 residues.

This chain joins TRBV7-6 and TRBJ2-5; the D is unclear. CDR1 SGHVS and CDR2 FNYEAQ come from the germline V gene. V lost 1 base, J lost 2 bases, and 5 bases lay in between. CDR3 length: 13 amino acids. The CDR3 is CASSLGRQETQYF. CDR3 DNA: TGTGCCAGCAGCTTAGGAAGACAAGAGACCCAGTACTTC.

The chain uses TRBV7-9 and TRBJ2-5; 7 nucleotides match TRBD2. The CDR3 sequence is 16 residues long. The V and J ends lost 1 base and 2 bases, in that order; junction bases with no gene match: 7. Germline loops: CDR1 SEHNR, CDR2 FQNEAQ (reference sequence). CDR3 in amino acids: CASSLDGGYGQETQYF. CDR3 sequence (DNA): TGTGCCAGCAGCTTAGACGGGGGGTACGGGCAAGAGACCCAGTACTTC. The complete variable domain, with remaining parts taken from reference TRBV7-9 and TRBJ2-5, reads DTGVSQNPRHKITKRGQNVTFRCDPISEHNRLYWYRQTLGQGPEFLTYFQNEAQLEKSRLLSDRFSAERPKGSFSTLEIQRTEQGDSAMYLCASSLDGGYGQETQYFGPGTRLLVL.

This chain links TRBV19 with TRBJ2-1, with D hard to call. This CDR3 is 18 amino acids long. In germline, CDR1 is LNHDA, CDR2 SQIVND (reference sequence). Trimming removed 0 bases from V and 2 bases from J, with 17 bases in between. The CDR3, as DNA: TGTGCCAGTAGTATAGATAGAGATAGCATTCTCGCCTACAATGAGCAGTTCTTC. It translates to CASSIDRDSILAYNEQFF.

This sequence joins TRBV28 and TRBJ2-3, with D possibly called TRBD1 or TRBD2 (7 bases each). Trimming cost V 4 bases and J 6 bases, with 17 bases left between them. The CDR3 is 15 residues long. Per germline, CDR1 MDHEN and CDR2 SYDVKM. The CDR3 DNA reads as TGTGCCAGCAGTTCGCAGGGGGGGGATCGTGATACGCAGTATTTT. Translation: CASSSQGGDRDTQYF. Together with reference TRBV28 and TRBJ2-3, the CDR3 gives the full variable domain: DVKVTQSSRYLVKRTGEKVFLECVQDMDHENMFWYRQDPGLGLRLIYFSYDVKMKEKGDIPEGYSVSREKKERFSLILESASTNQTSMYLCASSSQGGDRDTQYFGPGTRLTVL.

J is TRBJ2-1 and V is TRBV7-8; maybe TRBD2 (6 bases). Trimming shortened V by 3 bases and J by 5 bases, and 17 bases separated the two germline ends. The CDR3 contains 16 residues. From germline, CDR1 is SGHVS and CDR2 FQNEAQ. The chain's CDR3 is CASSFPGLLPNNEQFF. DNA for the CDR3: TGTGCCAGCAGCTTTCCGGGACTCCTCCCAAACAATGAGCAGTTCTTC.

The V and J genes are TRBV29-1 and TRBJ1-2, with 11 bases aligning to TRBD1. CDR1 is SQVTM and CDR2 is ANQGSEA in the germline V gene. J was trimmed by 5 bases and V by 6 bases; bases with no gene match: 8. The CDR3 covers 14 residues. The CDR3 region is CSVLRDRGVYGYTF. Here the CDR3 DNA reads TGCAGCGTCCTCCGGGACAGGGGGGTTTATGGCTACACCTTC.

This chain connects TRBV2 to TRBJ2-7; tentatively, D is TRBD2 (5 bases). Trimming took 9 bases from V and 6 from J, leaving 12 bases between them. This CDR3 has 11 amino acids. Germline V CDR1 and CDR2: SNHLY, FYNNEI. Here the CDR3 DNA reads TGTGCCAGTGGCCCCGAGGGCGAGCAGTACTTC. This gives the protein CASGPEGEQYF.

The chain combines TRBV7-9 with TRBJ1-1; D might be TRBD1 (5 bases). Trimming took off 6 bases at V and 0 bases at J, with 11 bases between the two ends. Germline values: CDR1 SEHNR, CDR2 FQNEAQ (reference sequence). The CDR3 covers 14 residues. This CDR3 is CASRPWGLNTEAFF. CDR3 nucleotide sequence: TGTGCCAGCAGACCTTGGGGCCTGAACACTGAAGCTTTCTTT.

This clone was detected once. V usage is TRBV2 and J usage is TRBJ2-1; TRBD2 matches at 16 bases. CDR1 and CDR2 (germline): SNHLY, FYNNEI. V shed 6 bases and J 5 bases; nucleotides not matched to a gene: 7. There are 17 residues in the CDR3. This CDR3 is CASRGLAGGRMNNEQFF. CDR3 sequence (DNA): TGTGCCAGCAGGGGACTAGCGGGGGGGAGGATGAACAATGAGCAGTTCTTC.

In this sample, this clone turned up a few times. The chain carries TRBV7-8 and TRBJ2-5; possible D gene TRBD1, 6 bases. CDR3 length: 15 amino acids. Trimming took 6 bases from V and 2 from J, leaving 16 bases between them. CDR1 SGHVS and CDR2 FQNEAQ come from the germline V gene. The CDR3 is CASSQPGTPQETQYF. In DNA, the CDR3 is TGTGCCAGCAGTCAGCCCGGGACACCTCAAGAGACCCAGTACTTC.

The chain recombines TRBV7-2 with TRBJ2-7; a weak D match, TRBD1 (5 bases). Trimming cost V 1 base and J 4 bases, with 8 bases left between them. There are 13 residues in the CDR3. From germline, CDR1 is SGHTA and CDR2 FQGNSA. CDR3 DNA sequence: TGTGCCAGCAGCTTAGGGGGCCAGTACGAGCAGTACTTC. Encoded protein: CASSLGGQYEQYF.

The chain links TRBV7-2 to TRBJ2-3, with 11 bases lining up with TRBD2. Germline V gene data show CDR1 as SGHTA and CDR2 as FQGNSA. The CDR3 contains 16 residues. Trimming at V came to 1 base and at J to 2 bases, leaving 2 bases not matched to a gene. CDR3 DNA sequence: TGTGCCAGCAGCTTAGGACTAGCGGGGAACACAGATACGCAGTATTTT. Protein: CASSLGLAGNTDTQYF.

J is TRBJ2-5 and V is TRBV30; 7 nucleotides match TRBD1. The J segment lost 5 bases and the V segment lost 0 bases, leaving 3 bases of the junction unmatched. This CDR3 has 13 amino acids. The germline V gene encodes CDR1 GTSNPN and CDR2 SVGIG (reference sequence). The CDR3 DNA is TGTGCCTGGAGTGTACCCAGGGGGGAGACCCAGTACTTC. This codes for CAWSVPRGETQYF.